These 21 T cell receptor beta chains share one sample of origin, sequenced in a study of blood T cell repertoires in COVID-19. Repertoires were generated with immunoSEQ multiplex PCR, while TCRdb's copy carries only in-frame clones and drops some. The sample includes about 260,000 clones, more than 75% seen only once; the top ten take less than 1.6%. The sequencing sample was made of peripheral blood. These receptors were taken from a woman between 40 and 50 years old who had recovered from COVID-19.

In its sample, this clone was seen once. The rearrangement links TRBV10-3 to TRBJ1-1, with a weak D call TRBD1 (5 bases). Germline lookup yields CDR1 ENHRY and CDR2 SYGVKD. The germline V and J ends were trimmed by 6 bases and 2 bases, with 7 bases remaining between them. This CDR3 has 12 residues. CDR3 DNA: TGTGCCATCAGGCAGGGAAACACTGAAGCTTTCTTT. This translates into CAIRQGNTEAFF.

This chain uses TRBV6-8 with TRBJ2-7; 9 bases are shared with TRBD1. CDR1 and CDR2 from the germline V gene are MNHGY and SAAAGT. The CDR3 loop spans 14 amino acids. V lost 10 bases to trimming and J lost 1 base; unmatched junction nucleotides: 8. The CDR3 region is CANRLGQGSYEQYF. The CDR3 DNA is TGTGCCAACAGGCTGGGACAGGGTTCCTACGAGCAGTACTTC.

V gene TRBV27 combines with J gene TRBJ1-1, with 12 nucleotides matching TRBD1. CDR1 and CDR2 (germline): MNHEY, SMNVEV (reference sequence). The CDR3 totals 17 residues. V shed 6 bases, J shed 4 bases, and the junction held 12 bases outside the gene matches. In nucleotides, the CDR3 is TGTGCCAGCAGCTTGGGACAGGGGGCTGGGTTGAGCACTGAAGCTTTCTTT. This encodes CASSLGQGAGLSTEAFF.

This clone was detected a few times. This chain connects TRBV6-5 to TRBJ1-1; 9 bases are a match to TRBD1. V lost 4 bases to trimming and J lost 11 bases; unmatched junction nucleotides: 11. CDR3 length equals 14 residues. Germline V lookup: CDR1 MNHEY, CDR2 SVGAGI. CDR3 loop: CASSSTGTGRSAFF. CDR3 DNA: TGTGCCAGCAGTTCAACCGGGACAGGGAGGTCGGCTTTCTTT.

The V call is TRBV7-7, the J call TRBJ2-7; 8 positions agree with TRBD1. V was pared by 5 bases and J by 4 bases, with 10 bases of the junction left unmatched. The CDR3 sequence is 15 residues long. Per the germline V gene, CDR1 is SSHAT and CDR2 is FNYEAQ (reference sequence). The CDR3 spells CASSVGTGSSYEQYF. CDR3 DNA sequence: TGTGCCAGCAGCGTGGGGACAGGATCTTCTTACGAGCAGTACTTC.

This clone is a singleton in its sample. The V and J genes are TRBV5-1 and TRBJ2-7; D is perhaps TRBD2 (6 bases). Germline assignment: CDR1 SGHRS and CDR2 YFSETQ. The V and J ends lost 2 bases and 3 bases respectively, with 15 bases between them. The length of the CDR3 is 15 residues. DNA for the CDR3: TGCGCCAGCAGCTTCTCCCCGGGGGTGTTCTACGAGCAGTACTTC. Its translation: CASSFSPGVFYEQYF.

The chain links TRBV7-8 to TRBJ1-6; D not resolved. Germline values: CDR1 SGHVS, CDR2 FQNEAQ. V dropped 1 base and J dropped 7 bases, with 8 bases sitting between them. The CDR3 runs to 14 residues. The CDR3 region is CASSLGAWNSPLHF. CDR3 sequence (DNA): TGTGCCAGCAGCTTAGGCGCGTGGAATTCACCCCTCCACTTT. Drawing the rest from reference TRBV7-8 and TRBJ1-6, the complete variable domain is GAGVSQSPRYKVAKRGQDVALRCDPISGHVSLFWYQQALGQGPEFLTYFQNEAQLDKSGLPSDRFFAERPEGSVSTLKIQRTQQEDSAVYLCASSLGAWNSPLHFGNGTRLTVT.

This clone was detected only once. J is TRBJ2-6 and V is TRBV7-2; D possibly corresponds to TRBD1 (5 bases). The CDR3 has 19 residues. Trimming pared 5 bases from V and 0 bases from J, leaving 20 bases between. Germline loops: CDR1 SGHTA, CDR2 FQGNSA. CDR3 DNA sequence: TGTGCCAGCAGCCCCGACAGCCCAGAGCCGCCCTCTGGGGCCAACGTCCTGACTTTC. Residues: CASSPDSPEPPSGANVLTF.

The V and J genes are TRBV6-5 and TRBJ1-1, with D unclear. Trimming took 6 bases from V and 2 from J, leaving 10 bases between them. The germline gives CDR1 MNHEY, CDR2 SVGAGI. This CDR3 is built from 13 residues. Written as DNA, the CDR3 is TGTGCCAGCAGGACGGGTCTTAACACTGAAGCTTTCTTT. Its protein product is CASRTGLNTEAFF.

The chain recombines TRBV12-3 or TRBV12-4 with TRBJ2-4, with TRBD1 as a possible D gene (5 bases). V was clipped by 2 bases and J by 3 bases, with 5 bases between them. CDR3 length equals 13 residues. The CDR3 nucleotides are TGTGCCAGCAGTTTACAGGGCAAAAACATTCAGTACTTC. Protein: CASSLQGKNIQYF.

This clone was detected many times. The rearrangement joins TRBV7-9 to TRBJ2-7, with TRBD1 identical over 11 bases. There are 14 residues in the CDR3. Germline V gives CDR1 SEHNR, CDR2 FQNEAQ (reference sequence). Trimming took 5 bases from V and 6 from J; bases not matched to a gene: 6. The DNA of the CDR3 is TGTGCCAGCAGCCCCCGGGACAGGGGGGGCGAGCAGTACTTC. Translated: CASSPRDRGGEQYF.

The chain combines TRBV11-2 with TRBJ2-7, with D perhaps matching TRBD2 (6 bases). Germline-derived CDR1 and CDR2 are SGHAT and FQNNGV. The CDR3 is made up of 15 amino acids. V was clipped by 3 bases and J by 0 bases, with 12 bases between them. As DNA, the CDR3 is TGTGCCAGCAGCTTGGGCGGGATATACTCCTACGAGCAGTACTTC. Translating gives CASSLGGIYSYEQYF. Variable domain in full (rest from reference TRBV11-2 and TRBJ2-7): EAGVAQSPRYKIIEKRQSVAFWCNPISGHATLYWYQQILGQGPKLLIQFQNNGVVDDSQLPKDRFSAERLKGVDSTLKIQPAKLEDSAVYLCASSLGGIYSYEQYFGPGTRLTVT.

The V call is TRBV3-1 (or the pseudogene TRBV3-2), the J call TRBJ1-1, with D unclear. The CDR3 runs to 14 residues. Germline V gives CDR1 LGHDT, CDR2 YNNKEL (reference sequence). V was shortened by 4 bases and J by 3 bases, with 12 bases between the two germline ends. The CDR3 DNA follows: TGTGCCAGCAGCCGACAAGACGGGGACACTGAAGCTTTCTTT. Its protein is CASSRQDGDTEAFF.

The J gene is TRBJ1-5, the V gene TRBV18, with D hard to call. The V gene's germline CDR1 is KGHSH and CDR2 LQKENI. V shed 3 bases and J shed 1 base, with 10 bases lying between them. CDR3 size: 15 residues. CDR3 sequence reads: CASSPLGGSNQPQHF. The CDR3 DNA reads TGTGCCAGCTCACCCCTAGGCGGGAGCAATCAGCCCCAGCATTTT.

The V and J genes are TRBV4-1 and TRBJ1-6; no clear D. Looked up from germline, CDR1 is MGHRA and CDR2 is YSYEKL. This CDR3 contains 14 residues. V lost 5 bases and J lost 5, with 10 bases in between. The CDR3 sequence: CASSVTGNNSPLHF. CDR3 in DNA: TGCGCCAGCAGCGTGACGGGAAATAATTCACCCCTCCACTTT.

The rearrangement links TRBV19 to TRBJ2-1; D unclear. The CDR3 is 13 amino acids. Germline V gives CDR1 LNHDA, CDR2 SQIVND (reference sequence). Trimming took 3 bases from V and 7 from J, leaving 10 bases between them. For the CDR3, the DNA is TGTGCCAGTAGTATCAAAGCATCAAATGAGCAGTTCTTC. Residues: CASSIKASNEQFF.

A few counts support this clone. The chain couples TRBV4-1 to TRBJ1-5; D ambiguous. In germline, CDR1 is MGHRA, CDR2 YSYEKL. The V end was cut by 1 base, the J end by 4 bases, with 14 bases between. The CDR3 consists of 16 residues. DNA for the CDR3: TGCGCCAGCAGCCAAGTTCGAACCGCGGAAAATCAGCCCCAGCATTTT. Amino acid sequence: CASSQVRTAENQPQHF.

This sequence joins TRBV5-6 and TRBJ2-7, with 12 bases fitting TRBD1. There are 18 residues in the CDR3. From germline, CDR1 is SGHDT and CDR2 YYEEEE. With 1 base clipped from V and 6 bases from J, the junction kept 14 bases outside the gene matches. The CDR3 coding sequence is TGTGCCAGCAGCTTGTTGGGAGAGGGGACAGGGGGCGCGGCCGAGCAGTACTTC. Amino acid sequence: CASSLLGEGTGGAAEQYF.

The gene calls are TRBV30 and TRBJ1-1; D call uncertain. CDR1 and CDR2 (germline): GTSNPN, SVGIG (reference sequence). The CDR3 totals 12 residues. V gave up 0 bases and J gave up 5 bases, with 7 bases separating them. The CDR3 DNA is TGTGCCTGGAGTGTATTCCAGACTGAAGCTTTCTTT. Translated, it gives CAWSVFQTEAFF.

This clone was seen a few times. The chain uses TRBV5-1 and TRBJ1-1, with 7 bases aligning to TRBD1. The CDR3 runs to 13 residues. J gave up 8 bases and V 1 base, and 5 bases lay outside the gene matches. Germline V CDR1 and CDR2: SGHRS, YFSETQ. The CDR3 DNA is TGCGCCAGCAGCTTGACACAGGGGAGGGAAGCTTTCTTT. Translation gives CASSLTQGREAFF.

This rearrangement joins TRBV4-3 to TRBJ1-2; 8 bases map to TRBD1. The CDR3 length is 15 residues. Trimming removed 3 bases from V and 7 bases from J; junction bases left unmatched: 10. Germline assignment: CDR1 LGHNA and CDR2 YSLEER. The CDR3 protein is CASSHLTGGMGGYTF. The DNA of the CDR3 is TGCGCCAGCAGCCATTTAACAGGGGGTATGGGTGGCTACACCTTC.